One sample yielded the 8 T cell receptor beta chains listed below, sequenced in a study of monozygotic twins with inflammatory bowel disease. One entry per CDR3 protein, without DNA, is what TCRdb gives after re-calling the 5' RACE reads. This table lists hundreds of thousands of distinct CDR3 sequences. Input material: blood. The receptors here all came from a human donor with ulcerative colitis or Crohn's disease, or a healthy co-twin of an affected twin (not recorded which).

This CDR3 reads CASSFDRVRANVLTF. This sequence joins TRBV7-8 and TRBJ2-6; TCRdb's D gene call, TRBD1, goes unchecked for lack of DNA. CDR1 and CDR2 (germline): SGHVS, FQNEAQ. This CDR3 has 15 amino acids.

The V gene is TRBV9, the J gene TRBJ2-3; checking the TCRdb D call of TRBD1 is not possible without DNA. This CDR3 contains 15 residues. Looked up from germline, CDR1 is SGDLS and CDR2 is YYNGEE. This CDR3 reads CASSSRLAGVDTQYF.

The chain links TRBV7-2 to TRBJ2-1; TCRdb designates TRBD2, a call that cannot be tested without DNA. CDR3 size: 15 residues. Germline CDR1 and CDR2: SGHTA and FQGNSA. CDR3 protein: CASSSEGLADNEQFF.

This chain links TRBV5-1 with TRBJ2-3; TCRdb proposes TRBD1, but this gene call is untestable without DNA. CDR3 length equals 16 residues. The V gene's germline CDR1 is SGHRS and CDR2 YFSETQ. The CDR3 loop is CASSSAIRGATDTQYF.

The chain links TRBV10-3 to TRBJ1-2; TCRdb selects TRBD1, and the lack of DNA leaves this call unchecked. Per germline, CDR1 ENHRY and CDR2 SYGVKD. CDR3 length: 15 amino acids. The CDR3 spells CAISESTGGPYGYTF.

The chain employs TRBV19 and TRBJ2-5. The germline V gene encodes CDR1 LNHDA and CDR2 SQIVND (reference sequence). The CDR3 spans 11 residues. The CDR3 is CASSKEETQYF.

The rearrangement joins TRBV2 to TRBJ1-2; TCRdb selects TRBD1, and the lack of DNA leaves this call unchecked. Germline CDR1 is SNHLY and CDR2 is FYNNEI. The CDR3 has 17 amino acids. The CDR3 region is CASILEALPGVGHGYTF.

CDR3 in amino acids: CASSSSGATNEKLFF. J is TRBJ1-4 and V is TRBV5-1. The germline CDR1 and CDR2 sequences are SGHRS and YFSETQ. The length of the CDR3 is 15 residues.